Sequencing of this T cell receptor (beta chain) was carried out in a study of T cell changes during pregnancy in multiple sclerosis. CDR3 length equals 16 residues. Germline-derived CDR1 and CDR2 are SGHRS and YFSETQ. The V and J ends lost 0 bases and 1 base, in that order; junction bases with no gene match: 6. TCRdb's copy holds only in-frame clones and misses some; the assay was immunoSEQ multiplex PCR. The sample records 30,000 to 35,000 clones, 90% being singletons. The origin of this receptor is a female donor with multiple sclerosis, enrolled in a pregnancy study. The rearrangement uses TRBV5-1 and TRBJ2-7; 8 positions agree with TRBD1. Sample: CD8+ T cells from peripheral blood mononuclear cells, taken before pregnancy. The CDR3: CASSLGAGGRSYEQYF. CDR3 DNA: TGCGCCAGCAGCTTGGGGGCAGGGGGCAGATCCTACGAGCAGTACTTC.